This T cell receptor (beta chain) was recovered during a study of blood T cell repertoires in COVID-19. The overall study: From the United States, Italy and Spain came samples of acute and convalescent COVID-19.

The CDR3 covers 14 residues. The trim removed 4 bases at V and 5 bases at J, leaving 8 bases unmatched. Germline V gene sequence: CDR1 SQVTM, CDR2 ANQGSEA. Using immunoSEQ multiplex PCR, the repertoire was profiled, and TCRdb retains in-frame clones only, with some absent. The sample lists about 86,000 clones, 75% to 90% occurring once. Sequencing was performed on peripheral blood. The V and J genes are TRBV29-1 and TRBJ1-1, with 9 bases lining up with TRBD1. This sequence originates from a woman over 75 with active or convalescent COVID-19. This chain's CDR3 is CSVVGTGGVTEAFF. In nucleotides, the CDR3 is TGCAGCGTTGTGGGAACAGGGGGCGTGACTGAAGCTTTCTTT.